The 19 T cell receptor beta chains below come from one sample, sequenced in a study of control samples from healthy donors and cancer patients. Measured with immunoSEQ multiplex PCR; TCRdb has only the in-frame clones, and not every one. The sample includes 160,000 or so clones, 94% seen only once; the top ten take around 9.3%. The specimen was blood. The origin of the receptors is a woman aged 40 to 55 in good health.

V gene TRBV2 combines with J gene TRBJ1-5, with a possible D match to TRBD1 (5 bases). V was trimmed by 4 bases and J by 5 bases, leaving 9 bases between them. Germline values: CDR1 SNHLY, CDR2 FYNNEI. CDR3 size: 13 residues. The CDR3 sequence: CASSAGTDQPQHF. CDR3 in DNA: TGTGCCAGCAGTGCAGGGACGGATCAGCCCCAGCATTTT.

The CDR3 protein is CASSQDYPGQGATNEKLFF. CDR3 in DNA: TGCGCCAGCAGCCAAGATTATCCGGGACAGGGGGCCACTAATGAAAAACTGTTTTTT. This chain links TRBV4-1 with TRBJ1-4; the match to TRBD1 covers 12 bases. The CDR3 has 19 residues. In germline, CDR1 is MGHRA, CDR2 YSYEKL. The trim removed 0 bases at V and 2 bases at J, leaving 7 bases unmatched.

CDR3 residues: CATSDGGRSGYTF. For the CDR3, the DNA is TGTGCCACCAGTGACGGTGGACGATCTGGCTACACCTTC. V is TRBV24-1 and J is TRBJ1-2; D gene uncertain. CDR1 is KGHDR, CDR2 SFDVKD, per germline. Trimming stripped 4 bases from V and 7 bases from J, with 12 bases between. This CDR3 spans 13 amino acids.

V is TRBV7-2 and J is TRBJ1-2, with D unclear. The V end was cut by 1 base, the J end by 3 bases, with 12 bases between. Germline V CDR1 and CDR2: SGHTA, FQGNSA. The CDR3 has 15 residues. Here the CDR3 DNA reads TGTGCCAGCAGCTTAGACCGGAATACTTACTATGGCTACACCTTC. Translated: CASSLDRNTYYGYTF.

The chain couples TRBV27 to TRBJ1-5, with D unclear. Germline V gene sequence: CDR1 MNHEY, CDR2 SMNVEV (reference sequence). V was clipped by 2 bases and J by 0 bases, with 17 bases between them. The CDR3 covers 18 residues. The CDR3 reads CASSLTGKGFYSNQPQHF. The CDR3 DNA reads TGTGCCAGCAGTTTAACCGGGAAGGGTTTTTATAGCAATCAGCCCCAGCATTTT.

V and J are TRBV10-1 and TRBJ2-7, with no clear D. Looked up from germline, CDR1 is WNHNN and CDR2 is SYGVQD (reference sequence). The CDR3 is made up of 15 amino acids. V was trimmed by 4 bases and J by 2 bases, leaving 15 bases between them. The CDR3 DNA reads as TGCGCCAGCAGTGTAGGAGAGATCCACACCTACGAGCAGTACTTC. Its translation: CASSVGEIHTYEQYF.

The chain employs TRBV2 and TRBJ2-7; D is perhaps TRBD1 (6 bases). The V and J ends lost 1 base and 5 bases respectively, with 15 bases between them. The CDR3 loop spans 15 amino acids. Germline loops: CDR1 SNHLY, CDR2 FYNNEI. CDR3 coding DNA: TGTGCCAGCAGTGAAGATTTGGCAGGGGTAGACGAGCAGTACTTC. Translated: CASSEDLAGVDEQYF.

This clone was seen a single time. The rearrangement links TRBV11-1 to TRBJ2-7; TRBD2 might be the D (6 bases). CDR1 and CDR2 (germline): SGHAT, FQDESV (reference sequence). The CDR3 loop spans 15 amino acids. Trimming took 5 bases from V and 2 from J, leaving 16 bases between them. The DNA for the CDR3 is TGTGCCAGCAGCAAAACGGGACTTGGGGCCTACGAGCAGTACTTC. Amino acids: CASSKTGLGAYEQYF. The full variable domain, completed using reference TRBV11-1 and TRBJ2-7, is EAEVAQSPRYKITEKSQAVAFWCDPISGHATLYWYRQILGQGPELLVQFQDESVVDDSQLPKDRFSAERLKGVDSTLKIQPAELGDSAMYLCASSKTGLGAYEQYFGPGTRLTVT.

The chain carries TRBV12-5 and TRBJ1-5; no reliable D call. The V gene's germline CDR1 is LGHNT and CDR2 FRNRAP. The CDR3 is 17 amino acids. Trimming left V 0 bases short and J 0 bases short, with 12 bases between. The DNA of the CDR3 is TGTGCTAGTGGTTTGGTCGACGGTGCTTATAGCAATCAGCCCCAGCATTTT. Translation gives CASGLVDGAYSNQPQHF.

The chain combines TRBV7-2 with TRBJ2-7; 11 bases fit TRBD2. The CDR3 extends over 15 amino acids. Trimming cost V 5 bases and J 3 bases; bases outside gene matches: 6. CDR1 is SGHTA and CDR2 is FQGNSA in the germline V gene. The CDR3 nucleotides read TGTGCCAGCAGCCAAGGGACTAGCGGAAACTACGAGCAGTACTTC. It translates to CASSQGTSGNYEQYF.

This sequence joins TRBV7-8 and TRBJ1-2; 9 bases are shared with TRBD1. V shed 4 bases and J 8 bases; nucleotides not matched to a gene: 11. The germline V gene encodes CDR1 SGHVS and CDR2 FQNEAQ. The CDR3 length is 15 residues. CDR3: CASSSGTGKVGGYTF. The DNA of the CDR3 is TGTGCCAGCAGCTCGGGGACAGGGAAGGTAGGCGGCTACACCTTC.

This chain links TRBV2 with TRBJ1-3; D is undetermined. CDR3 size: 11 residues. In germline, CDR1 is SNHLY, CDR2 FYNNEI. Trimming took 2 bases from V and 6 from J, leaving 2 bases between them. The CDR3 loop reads CASSEQNTIYF. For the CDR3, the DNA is TGTGCCAGCAGTGAACAAAACACCATATATTTT.

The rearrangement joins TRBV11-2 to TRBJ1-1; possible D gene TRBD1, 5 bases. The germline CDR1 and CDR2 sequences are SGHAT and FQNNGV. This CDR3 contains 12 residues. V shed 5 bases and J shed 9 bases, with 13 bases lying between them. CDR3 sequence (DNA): TGTGCCAGCAGCCTAGGGGACTCAAAAGCTTTCTTT. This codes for CASSLGDSKAFF.

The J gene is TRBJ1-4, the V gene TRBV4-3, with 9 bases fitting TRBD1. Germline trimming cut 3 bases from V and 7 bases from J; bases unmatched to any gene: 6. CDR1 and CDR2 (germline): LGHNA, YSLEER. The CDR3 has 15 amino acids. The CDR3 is CASSQLQGAVEKLFF. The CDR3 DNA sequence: TGCGCCAGCAGCCAGTTACAGGGGGCGGTTGAAAAACTGTTTTTT.

CDR3 sequence (DNA): TGTGCCAGCAGCGTAGAATCCACAGATACGCAGTATTTT. This gives the protein CASSVESTDTQYF. V usage is TRBV9 and J usage is TRBJ2-3; the D is unclear. This CDR3 is 13 amino acids long. Looked up from germline, CDR1 is SGDLS and CDR2 is YYNGEE. With 0 bases removed from V and 2 bases from J, the gap between germline ends came to 4 bases.

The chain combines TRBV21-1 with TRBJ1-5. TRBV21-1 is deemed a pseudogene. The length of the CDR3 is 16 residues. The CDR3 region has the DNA TGTGCCAGCAGCAAAGTAGTGTCTAATAGCAATCAGCCCCAGCATTTT. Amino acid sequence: CASSKVVSNSNQPQHF.

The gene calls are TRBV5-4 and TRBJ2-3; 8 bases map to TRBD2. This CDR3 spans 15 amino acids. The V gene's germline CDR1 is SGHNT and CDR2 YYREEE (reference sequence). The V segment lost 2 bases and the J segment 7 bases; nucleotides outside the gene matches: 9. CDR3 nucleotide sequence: TGTGCCAGCAGCTTAAAGCGGGAGATGGGGAATACGCAGTATTTT. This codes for CASSLKREMGNTQYF.

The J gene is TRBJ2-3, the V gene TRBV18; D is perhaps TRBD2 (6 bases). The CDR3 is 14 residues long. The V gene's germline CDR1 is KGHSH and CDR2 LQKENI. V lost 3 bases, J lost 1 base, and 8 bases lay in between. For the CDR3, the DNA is TGTGCCAGCTCACCCCGACTAGGCACAGATACGCAGTATTTT. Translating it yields CASSPRLGTDTQYF. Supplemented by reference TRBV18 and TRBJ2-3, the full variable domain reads NAGVMQNPRHLVRRRGQEARLRCSPMKGHSHVYWYRQLPEEGLKFMVYLQKENIIDESGMPKERFSAEFPKEGPSILRIQQVVRGDSAAYFCASSPRLGTDTQYFGPGTRLTVL.

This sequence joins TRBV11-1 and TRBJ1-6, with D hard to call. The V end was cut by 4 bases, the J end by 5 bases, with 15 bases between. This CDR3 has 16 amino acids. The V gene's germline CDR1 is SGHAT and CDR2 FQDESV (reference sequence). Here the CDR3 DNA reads TGTGCCAGCAGCTCCAAACAGAGGGCGGATAATTCACCCCTCCACTTT. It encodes CASSSKQRADNSPLHF. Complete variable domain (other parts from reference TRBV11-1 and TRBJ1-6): EAEVAQSPRYKITEKSQAVAFWCDPISGHATLYWYRQILGQGPELLVQFQDESVVDDSQLPKDRFSAERLKGVDSTLKIQPAELGDSAMYLCASSSKQRADNSPLHFGNGTRLTVT.